The rows below give T cell receptor beta chains drawn from one sample of a study of T-cell memory formation after mild COVID-19. TCRdb called the 5' RACE reads again in MiXCR, with one record for every CDR3 protein. Of around 500,000 distinct CDR3 sequences in the sample, roughly 18% were seen once. Sequencing used PBMCs or a T cell subset sorted from them (not recorded which). Source of these receptors: an adult woman who had mild COVID-19 (a few samples of this study predate the infection). Cell type and time point are not known. The CDR3 runs from the conserved cysteine through the conserved F or W. Each record gives: clone size, J gene, D gene, V gene, CDR3 length, CDR3 DNA, CDR3 protein. The D gene is left open where the match is weak. The size field is filled for only some rows; it gives once, few, many or a size class.

NA TRBJ2-1 TRBD2 TRBV12-3/TRBV12-4 15 TGTGCCAGCAGTTTAAGCGGGAGAGTCTACAATGAGCAGTTCTTC CASSLSGRVYNEQFF
NA TRBJ2-7 TRBD1 TRBV5-1 15 TGCGCCAGCAGCTGGGCAGGACAGGAGACCTACGAGCAGTACTTC CASSWAGQETYEQYF
few TRBJ2-3 NA TRBV11-2 15 TGTGCCAGCAGCCCACCTGGGGCTAGCACAGATACGCAGTATTTT CASSPPGASTDTQYF
NA TRBJ2-3 TRBD2 TRBV4-1 21 TGCGCCAGCAGCCAAGTACATCTGCCGCCACAGCGGGGGGGCCTATGGGATACGCAGTATTTT CASSQVHLPPQRGGLWDTQYF
NA TRBJ1-2 NA TRBV6-5 11 TGTGCCAGCAGTGCCCGCGGTGGCTACACCTTC CASSARGGYTF
NA TRBJ1-1 TRBD1 TRBV2 16 TGTGCCAGCAGTTACCCTTCCGGGACAGGGGACACTGAAGCTTTCTTT CASSYPSGTGDTEAFF
NA TRBJ1-1 NA TRBV6-6 14 TGTGCCAGCAGTGACCCCCCGGGGATCGGGTTGGCTTTCTTT CASSDPPGIGLAFF
NA TRBJ2-5 NA TRBV20-1 15 TGCAGTGCTAGAGTGTCCGGGAGAGGACGAGAGACCCAGTACTTC CSARVSGRGRETQYF
few TRBJ1-1 NA TRBV7-2 16 TGTGCCAGCAGCTTAAATTCAGGACCGTCGGGCGCTGAAGCTTTCTTT CASSLNSGPSGAEAFF
NA TRBJ2-5 TRBD1 TRBV6-2/TRBV6-3 14 TGTGCCAGCAGTTTACAGGGGGGCAAAGAGACCCAGTACTTC CASSLQGGKETQYF
few TRBJ2-4 NA TRBV21-1 15 TGTGCCAGCAGCGTGGGACAGGGCAAGATGGACATTCAGTACTTC CASSVGQGKMDIQYF
few TRBJ2-1 TRBD2 TRBV4-2 16 TGTGCCAGCAGCCGAGAAGCGGGAGACGGGATAAATGAGCAGTTCTTC CASSREAGDGINEQFF
few TRBJ2-2 TRBD2 TRBV4-3 18 TGCGCCAGCAGCCATAGACTAGCGGGAGGCAGTAACACCGGGGAGCTGTTTTTT CASSHRLAGGSNTGELFF
few TRBJ2-3 TRBD2 TRBV6-2/TRBV6-3 16 TGTGCCAGCAGTTACCCCCGACTAGCGGGGACAGATACGCAGTATTTT CASSYPRLAGTDTQYF
NA TRBJ2-2 NA TRBV12-3/TRBV12-4 13 TGTGCCAGCACCAGGGTCACCACCGGGGAGCTGTTTTTT CASTRVTTGELFF
few TRBJ2-1 NA TRBV30 12 TGTGCCTGGAGTTTGAGGGTGGGTGAGCAGTTCTTC CAWSLRVGEQFF
NA TRBJ2-1 NA TRBV18 14 TGTGCCAGCTCACCACTGGAGTGGAGCGATGAGCAGTTCTTC CASSPLEWSDEQFF
few TRBJ1-2 TRBD1 TRBV20-1 16 TGCAGTGCTAGATTGGGACAGGGCGTTTTTAACTATGGCTACACCTTC CSARLGQGVFNYGYTF
few TRBJ2-3 TRBD2 TRBV2 19 TGTGCCAGCACCGCACCGGGACTAGCGGGAGGGAAAATCACAGATACGCAGTATTTT CASTAPGLAGGKITDTQYF
many TRBJ2-7 NA TRBV23-1 12 TGCGCCAGCAGTCAGTCGATCTACGAGCAGTACTTC CASSQSIYEQYF
few TRBJ2-5 NA TRBV7-6 13 TGTGCCAGCAGCACCGGGATTTGGGAGACCCAGTACTTC CASSTGIWETQYF
NA TRBJ1-1 NA TRBV7-6 13 TGTGCCAGCAGGGAGGGGGTCGCCGCTGAAGCTTTCTTT CASREGVAAEAFF
few TRBJ2-2 NA TRBV7-2 16 TGTGCCAGCAGCTTGCTAACCGGTGCGATCACCGGGGAGCTGTTTTTT CASSLLTGAITGELFF
NA TRBJ1-5 NA TRBV7-2 15 TGTGCCAGCAGCCCGTGGGGGCAGGGCAATCAGCCCCAGCATTTT CASSPWGQGNQPQHF
few TRBJ2-3 NA TRBV7-9 13 TGTGCCAGCAGCTCTCGCACCCTTCCTACGCAGTATTTT CASSSRTLPTQYF
few TRBJ2-1 TRBD1 TRBV11-2 15 TGTGCCAGCAGCTTTCCCGGGACAGGTTACAATGAGCAGTTCTTC CASSFPGTGYNEQFF
NA TRBJ1-6 NA TRBV6-5 13 TGTGCCAGCGGGGACTGGAGGAGTTCACCCCTCCACTTT CASGDWRSSPLHF
NA TRBJ1-5 NA TRBV10-3 13 TGTGCCACCTCAGGGGTCTGGGGAGAAACCCAGCATTTT CATSGVWGETQHF
NA TRBJ1-1 NA TRBV18 17 TGTGCCAGCTCACCATTTACCGGGAATATGGGGAACACTGAAGCTTTCTTT CASSPFTGNMGNTEAFF
many TRBJ2-1 TRBD2 TRBV12-3/TRBV12-4 15 TGTGCCAGCAGCCCCACTAGCGGGACGTACAATGAGCAGTTCTTC CASSPTSGTYNEQFF
NA TRBJ1-2 NA TRBV6-6 12 TGTGCCAGCAATGGGGATGGCTATGGCTACACCTTC CASNGDGYGYTF
NA TRBJ1-2 NA TRBV7-2 14 TGTGCCAGCAGTTTGGGGGCTCCACTCTATGGCTACACCTTC CASSLGAPLYGYTF
few TRBJ2-1 NA TRBV10-3 16 TGTGCCATCAGTGAGGGAGCAGGGTTCTCCTACAATGAGCAGTTCTTC CAISEGAGFSYNEQFF
NA TRBJ2-5 NA TRBV13 16 TGTGCCAGCAGCTTAGGCCTCGCCCCAGTGATGGAGACCCAGTACTTC CASSLGLAPVMETQYF
few TRBJ1-1 NA TRBV7-6 15 TGTGCCAGCAGCCCACGAACGGCGGGTTACACTGAAGCTTTCTTT CASSPRTAGYTEAFF
few TRBJ2-3 NA TRBV5-1 14 TGCGCCAGCAGCGAAACGTGGGCGGAAGATACGCAGTATTTT CASSETWAEDTQYF
few TRBJ2-1 NA TRBV11-3 13 TGTGCCAGCAGCTTATTGCTCGGCAATGAGCAGTTCTTC CASSLLLGNEQFF
NA TRBJ1-1 TRBD1 TRBV28 15 TGTGCCAGCCGTCCGGGGGGACAGGGGCACACTGAAGCTTTCTTT CASRPGGQGHTEAFF
NA TRBJ2-5 NA TRBV27 15 TGTGCCAGCAGTTTAGCCCCAGGGTTCCAAGAGACCCAGTACTTC CASSLAPGFQETQYF
NA TRBJ2-7 NA TRBV5-1 14 TGCGCCAGCAGCATCGGACCTCAGAACGACGAGCAGTACTTC CASSIGPQNDEQYF
once TRBJ2-7 TRBD2 TRBV6-6 16 TGTGCCAGCAGTTACGTGGTGTCTAGCGGGGGCTACGAGCAGTACTTC CASSYVVSSGGYEQYF
few TRBJ2-7 TRBD2 TRBV20-1 15 TGCAGTGCCCAGCCATGGACTAGCGGGGGTAGCGAGCAGTACTTC CSAQPWTSGGSEQYF